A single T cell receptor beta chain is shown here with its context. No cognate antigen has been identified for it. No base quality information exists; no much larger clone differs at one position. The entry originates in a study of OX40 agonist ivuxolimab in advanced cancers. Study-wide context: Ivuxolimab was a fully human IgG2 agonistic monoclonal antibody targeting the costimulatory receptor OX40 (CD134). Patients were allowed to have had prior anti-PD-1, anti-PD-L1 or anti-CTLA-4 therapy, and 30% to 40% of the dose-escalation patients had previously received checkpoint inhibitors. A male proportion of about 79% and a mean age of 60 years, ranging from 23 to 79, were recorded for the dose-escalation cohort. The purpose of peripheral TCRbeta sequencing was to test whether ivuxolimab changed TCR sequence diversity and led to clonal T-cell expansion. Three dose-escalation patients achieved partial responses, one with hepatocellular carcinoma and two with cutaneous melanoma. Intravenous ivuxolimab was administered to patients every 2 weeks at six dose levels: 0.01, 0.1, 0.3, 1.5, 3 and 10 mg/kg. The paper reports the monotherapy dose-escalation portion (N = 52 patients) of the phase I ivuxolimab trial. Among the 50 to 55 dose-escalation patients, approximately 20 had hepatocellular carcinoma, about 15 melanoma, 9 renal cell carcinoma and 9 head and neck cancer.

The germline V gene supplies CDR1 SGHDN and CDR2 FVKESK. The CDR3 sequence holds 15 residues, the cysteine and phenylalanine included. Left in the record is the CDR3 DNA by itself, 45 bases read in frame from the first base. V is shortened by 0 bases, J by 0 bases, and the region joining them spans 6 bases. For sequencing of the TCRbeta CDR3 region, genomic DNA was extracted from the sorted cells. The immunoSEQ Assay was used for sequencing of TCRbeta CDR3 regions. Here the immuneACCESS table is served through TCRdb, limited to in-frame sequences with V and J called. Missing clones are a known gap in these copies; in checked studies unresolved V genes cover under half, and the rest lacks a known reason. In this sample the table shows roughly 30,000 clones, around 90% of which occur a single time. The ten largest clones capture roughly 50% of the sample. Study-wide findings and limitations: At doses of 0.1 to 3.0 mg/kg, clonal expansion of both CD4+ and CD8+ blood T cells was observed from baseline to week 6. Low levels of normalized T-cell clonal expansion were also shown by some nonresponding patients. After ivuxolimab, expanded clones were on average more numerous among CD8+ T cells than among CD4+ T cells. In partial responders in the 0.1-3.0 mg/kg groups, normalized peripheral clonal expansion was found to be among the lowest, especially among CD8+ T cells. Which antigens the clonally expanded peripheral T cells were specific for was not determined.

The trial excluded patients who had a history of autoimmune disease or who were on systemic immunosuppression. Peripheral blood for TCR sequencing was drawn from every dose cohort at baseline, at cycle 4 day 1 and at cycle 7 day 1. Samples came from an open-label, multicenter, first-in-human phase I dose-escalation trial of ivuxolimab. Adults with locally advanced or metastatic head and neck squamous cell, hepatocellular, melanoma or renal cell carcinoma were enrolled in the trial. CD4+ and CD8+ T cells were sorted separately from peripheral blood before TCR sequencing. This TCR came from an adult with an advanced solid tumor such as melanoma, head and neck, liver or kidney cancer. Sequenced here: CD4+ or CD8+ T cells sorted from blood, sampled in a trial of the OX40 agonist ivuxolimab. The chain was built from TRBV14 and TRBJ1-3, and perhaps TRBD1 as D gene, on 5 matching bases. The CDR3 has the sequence CASSQEGGSGNTIYF. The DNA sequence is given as TGTGCCAGCAGCCAAGAGGGGGGCTCTGGAAACACCATATATTTT. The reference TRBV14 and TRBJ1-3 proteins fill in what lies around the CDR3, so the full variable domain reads EAGVTQFPSHSVIEKGQTVTLRCDPISGHDNLYWYRRVMGKEIKFLLHFVKESKQDESGMPNNRFLAERTGGTYSTLKVQPAELEDSGVYFCASSQEGGSGNTIYFGEGSWLTVV.